This paragraph reports one T cell receptor beta chain. The sample comes from a study of blood T cell repertoires in COVID-19. Some clones are missing from TCRdb's copy, which holds only in-frame ones; the method was immunoSEQ multiplex PCR. The sample records under 70,000 clones, around 84% being singletons. Germline lookup yields CDR1 SGHNT and CDR2 YYREEE (reference sequence). This CDR3 has 11 residues. V shed 3 bases and J 9 bases; nucleotides not matched to a gene: 0. The receptor's source is a woman aged 80 or older with acute or convalescent COVID-19. Material: peripheral blood. The rearrangement joins TRBV5-4 to TRBJ2-4; 7 bases map to TRBD2. CDR3 DNA: TGTGCCAGCAGCTGGGGGGGCATTCAGTACTTC. It codes for CASSWGGIQYF.